Described below is a single T cell receptor (beta chain) sequence and its context. The data originate from a study of blood T cell repertoires in COVID-19. As for the study in general: PBMCs, B-cell-depleted T cells, or T cells were the source of the cDNA or gDNA that made up the material.

Per the germline V gene, CDR1 is SGHTS and CDR2 is YDEGEE. CDR3 length equals 15 residues. V lost 3 bases and J lost 1, with 12 bases in between. Authors' methods: Cell counts per sample came from amplifying reference gene primers. Only in-frame clones appear in the TCRdb table, and some are missing; sequencing was by immunoSEQ multiplex PCR. V and J calls and clone size are as listed in that table; D and trimming were resolved from the DNA. The table has 15,000 to 20,000 clones, about 85% seen once. The source of this sequence is a human donor in a cohort sampled during active COVID-19. Sample: peripheral blood. The V call is TRBV5-8, the J call TRBJ2-3; the D gene is possibly TRBD2 (5 bases). CDR3 sequence: CASSSLSGGTDTQYF. The CDR3 DNA is TGTGCCAGCAGCTCTTTGAGCGGTGGCACAGATACGCAGTATTTT.